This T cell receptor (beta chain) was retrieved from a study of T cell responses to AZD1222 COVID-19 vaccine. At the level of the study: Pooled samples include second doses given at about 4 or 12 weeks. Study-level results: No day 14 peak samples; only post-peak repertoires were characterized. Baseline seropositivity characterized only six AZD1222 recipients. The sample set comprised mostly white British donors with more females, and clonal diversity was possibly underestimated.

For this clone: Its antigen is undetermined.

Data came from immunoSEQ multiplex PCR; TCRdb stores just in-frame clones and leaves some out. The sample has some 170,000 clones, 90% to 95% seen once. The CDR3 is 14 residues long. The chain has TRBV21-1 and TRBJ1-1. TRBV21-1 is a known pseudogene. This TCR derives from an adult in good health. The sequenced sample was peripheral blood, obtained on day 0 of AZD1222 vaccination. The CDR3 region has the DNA TGTGCCAGCAGCAAATCGGAGGACCTGACTGAAGCTTTCTTT. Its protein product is CASSKSEDLTEAFF.